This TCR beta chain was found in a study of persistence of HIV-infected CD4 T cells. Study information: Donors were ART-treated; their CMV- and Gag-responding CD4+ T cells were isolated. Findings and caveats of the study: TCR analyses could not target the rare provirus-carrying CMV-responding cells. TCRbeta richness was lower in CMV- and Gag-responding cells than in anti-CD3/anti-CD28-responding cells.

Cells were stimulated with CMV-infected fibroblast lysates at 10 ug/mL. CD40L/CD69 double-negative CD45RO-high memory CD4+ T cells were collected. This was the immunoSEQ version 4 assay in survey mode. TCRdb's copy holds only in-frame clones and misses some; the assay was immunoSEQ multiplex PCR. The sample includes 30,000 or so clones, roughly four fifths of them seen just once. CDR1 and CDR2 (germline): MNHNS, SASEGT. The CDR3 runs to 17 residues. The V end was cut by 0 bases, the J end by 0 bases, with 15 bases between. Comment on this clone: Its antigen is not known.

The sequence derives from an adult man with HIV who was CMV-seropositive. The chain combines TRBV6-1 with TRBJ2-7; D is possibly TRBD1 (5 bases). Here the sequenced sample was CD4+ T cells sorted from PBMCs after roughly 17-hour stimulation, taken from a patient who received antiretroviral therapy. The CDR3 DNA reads TGTGCCAGCAGTGAAGCGTCGAGGACAACAAGCTCCTACGAGCAGTACTTC. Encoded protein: CASSEASRTTSSYEQYF.